This TCR beta chain is from a study of long-term antiretroviral therapy in people with HIV. Study-level points and caveats: Subsequent to ART, diversity was augmented yet persisted below that of transplant donor controls.

Regarding this clone: Its antigen remains unknown.

Germline assignment: CDR1 SGHAT and CDR2 FQNNGV. V dropped 5 bases and J dropped 0 bases, with 17 bases sitting between them. This CDR3 is built from 18 residues. With survey level as its setting, the immunoSEQ assay was v3.0. Sequencing efforts were directed toward about 35,000-50,000 T-cell genomes per sample. The protocol was immunoSEQ multiplex PCR, while the TCRdb copy is restricted to in-frame clones and leaves out a portion. The sample holds some 29,000 clones, 93% seen once. Sequencing was performed on unsorted PBMCs, taken 6.2 years after starting antiretroviral therapy. This TCR came from a man aged 35 to 55 with HIV. The rearrangement links TRBV11-2 to TRBJ1-6; no firm D call. The CDR3 coding sequence is TGTGCCAGCAGCGTGACGGGGAGTTTTGGCTCCTATAATTCACCCCTCCACTTT. Translating it yields CASSVTGSFGSYNSPLHF.